This T cell receptor (beta chain) was sequenced in a study of blood T cell repertoires in COVID-19. V shed 4 bases, J shed 10 bases, and the junction held 8 bases outside the gene matches. The CDR3 sequence is 15 residues long. Germline CDR1 SGHRS, CDR2 YFSETQ. Profiled with immunoSEQ multiplex PCR; TCRdb holds only in-frame clones, not every one. Of 110,000 or so clones listed, about 85% are singletons. Sequenced input: peripheral blood. The chain joins TRBV5-1 to TRBJ1-6; 10 bases are shared with TRBD1. This sequence originates from a man in his fifties with acute or convalescent COVID-19. In nucleotides, the CDR3 is TGCGCCAGCAGCCGGGGACAGGGGTTGGGGTCACCCCTCCACTTT. Translating it yields CASSRGQGLGSPLHF.